Listed below are T cell receptor beta chains from one sample, sequenced in a study of CD4+ T cells in melanoma. Using immunoSEQ multiplex PCR, the repertoire was profiled, and TCRdb retains in-frame clones only, with some absent. This sample has 110,000 to 150,000 clones, with about nine tenths found just once. These receptors were collected from a human donor with melanoma. Each CDR3 is given with its conserved first and last residue. A D gene is named only where the DNA matches it firmly. Clone sizes are given selectively: once, few, many, or a class where the clone is expanded.

j_gene | abundance | v_gene | d_gene | CDR3nt | CDR3aa
TRBJ1-6 | - | TRBV6-1 | TRBD1 | TGTGCCAGCAGTGCAAACAGGGGAGAGAGTTCACCCCTCCACTTT | CASSANRGESSPLHF
TRBJ2-3 | - | TRBV5-1 | - | TGCGCCAGCAGCCCCACAGGAAGCACAGATACGCAGTATTTT | CASSPTGSTDTQYF
TRBJ1-6 | - | TRBV5-8 | - | TGTGCCAGCAGCTTGGTCGAGGGGGGGTCAGGTAATTCACCCCTCCACTTT | CASSLVEGGSGNSPLHF
TRBJ2-6 | - | TRBV6-6 | - | TGTGCCAGCAGTGACCAGGGCTCTGGGGCCAACGTCCTGACTTTC | CASSDQGSGANVLTF
TRBJ2-7 | - | TRBV7-8 | - | TGTGCCAGCAGCTTAGACAGGTCCAACGAGCAGTACTTC | CASSLDRSNEQYF
TRBJ2-1 | - | TRBV29-1 | - | TGCAGCGTTGAATCGGGATACTACAATGAGCAGTTCTTC | CSVESGYYNEQFF
TRBJ1-1 | - | TRBV19 | - | TGTGCCAGTAGCACCGGGCCGAACACTGAAGCTTTCTTT | CASSTGPNTEAFF
TRBJ1-5 | once | TRBV6-1 | TRBD1 | TGTGCCAGCAGTGGCGACAGGGAAAGGAGCAATCAGCCCCAGCATTTT | CASSGDRERSNQPQHF
TRBJ1-1 | few | TRBV7-9 | TRBD1 | TGTGCCAGCAGCCCGGGACAGGGTTTGAGGAACACTGAAGCTTTCTTT | CASSPGQGLRNTEAFF
TRBJ2-4 | - | TRBV19 | - | TGTGCCAGTAGCCATCGACAGGGACTAGCCAAAAACATTCAGTACTTC | CASSHRQGLAKNIQYF
TRBJ2-1 | once | TRBV2 | TRBD1 | TGTGCCAGCAGTCCGGACAGGGGAAGGAATGAGCAGTTCTTC | CASSPDRGRNEQFF
TRBJ1-4 | medium-sized | TRBV4-2 | - | TGTGCCAGCAGCCAATGGTTTACGGGGTTGAGAGAAAAACTGTTTTTT | CASSQWFTGLREKLFF
TRBJ2-1 | - | TRBV7-9 | - | TGTGCCAGCAGCTCAAATACAGGGAGCAATGAGCAGTTCTTC | CASSSNTGSNEQFF
TRBJ1-5 | - | TRBV5-5 | - | TGTGCCAGCAGCTTTAGGGGAATTAGCAATCAGCCCCAGCATTTT | CASSFRGISNQPQHF
TRBJ1-3 | once | TRBV7-8 | - | TGTGCCAGCAGCTTACAGGGGATCAGCTCTGGAAACACCATATATTTT | CASSLQGISSGNTIYF
TRBJ1-4 | - | TRBV10-3 | TRBD1 | TGTGCCATCAGTGAGAGGACAGGGGCTAGGATAGGGGAAAAACTGTTTTTT | CAISERTGARIGEKLFF
TRBJ2-5 | - | TRBV6-1 | - | TGTGCCAGCGTAAAAGGGACGACGGACGTCGAGACCCAGTACTTC | CASVKGTTDVETQYF
TRBJ1-2 | - | TRBV30 | TRBD1 | TGTGCCTGGAGTAAGGACAGGATCTATGGCTACACCTTC | CAWSKDRIYGYTF
TRBJ2-3 | - | TRBV5-6 | TRBD2 | TGTGCCAGCAGCTCGGGACTAGCGGGGGGACGTCCGTCCACAGATACGCAGTATTTT | CASSSGLAGGRPSTDTQYF
TRBJ2-3 | - | TRBV7-8 | TRBD2 | TGTGCCAGCAGCTTAACGGCGGGGGTATCGGATACGCAGTATTTT | CASSLTAGVSDTQYF
TRBJ2-2 | - | TRBV7-2 | - | TGTGCCAGCAGCTTAGGTCAGGGGCGCACCGGGGAGCTGTTTTTT | CASSLGQGRTGELFF
TRBJ2-3 | once | TRBV5-1 | - | TGCGCCAGCAGCTTGGCCGCAGCAGGTTTAGCAGATACGCAGTATTTT | CASSLAAAGLADTQYF
TRBJ1-1 | - | TRBV4-1 | - | TGCGCCAGCTCAGCCAGACAGCTGAACACTGAAGCTTTCTTT | CASSARQLNTEAFF
TRBJ1-1 | - | TRBV4-1 | - | TGCGCCAGCAGCCAAGTCTTTGGTGGGGGGAACACTGAAGCTTTCTTT | CASSQVFGGGNTEAFF
TRBJ1-2 | - | TRBV6-6 | - | TGTGCCAGCAGCCTATCGACAAGATACTATGGCTACACCTTC | CASSLSTRYYGYTF
TRBJ1-3 | - | TRBV11-2 | - | TGTGCCAGCAGTCCCACGACGTTTTCTGGAAACACCATATATTTT | CASSPTTFSGNTIYF
TRBJ2-1 | - | TRBV29-1 | - | TGCAGCGTAAGGCCCAATGAGCAGTTCTTC | CSVRPNEQFF
TRBJ2-3 | - | TRBV30 | - | TGTGCCTCTCAAGCGGTGGCGGCAGATACGCAGTATTTT | CASQAVAADTQYF
TRBJ1-1 | - | TRBV27 | - | TGTGCCAGCAGTTTATCGTCCGGGATGAACACTGAAGCTTTCTTT | CASSLSSGMNTEAFF
TRBJ2-7 | - | TRBV5-1 | - | TGCGCCAGCAGCACGGGACTCAATGTTGACTACGAGCAGTACTTC | CASSTGLNVDYEQYF
TRBJ2-2 | - | TRBV5-6 | TRBD2 | TGTGCCAGCAGCGGGACTAACGCCGGGGAGCTGTTTTTT | CASSGTNAGELFF
TRBJ2-7 | - | TRBV6-1 | TRBD1 | TGTGCCAGCGCCGGACAGGGTGTTGGGTGGCAGTACTTC | CASAGQGVGWQYF
TRBJ1-4 | - | TRBV25-1 | - | TGTGCCAGCATATTATCCTCTAATGAAAAACTGTTTTTT | CASILSSNEKLFF
TRBJ2-1 | - | TRBV19 | TRBD1 | TGTGCCAGTAGTCCAACCGGGACAGGATCCCGCAATGAGCAGTTCTTC | CASSPTGTGSRNEQFF
TRBJ1-1 | - | TRBV9 | TRBD1 | TGTGCCAGCAGCGACGACAGGGGGGCAACTGAAGCTTTCTTT | CASSDDRGATEAFF
TRBJ2-2 | - | TRBV15 | TRBD1 | TGTGCCACCAGCAGAGGGGGACAGGGGAACACCGGGGAGCTGTTTTTT | CATSRGGQGNTGELFF
TRBJ1-6 | - | TRBV30 | - | TGTGCCTTAAACCCGGCTTATAATTCACCCCTCCACTTT | CALNPAYNSPLHF
TRBJ2-1 | - | TRBV7-9 | TRBD1 | TGTGCCAGCAGCTTAGCCGGGACAGGGGTCCAGAATGAGCAGTTCTTC | CASSLAGTGVQNEQFF
TRBJ2-7 | - | TRBV5-1 | - | TGCGCCAGCAGCTTGGGGCAAGTCCTTTCCTACGAGCAGTACTTC | CASSLGQVLSYEQYF
TRBJ1-2 | - | TRBV30 | TRBD1 | TGTGCCTGGAGTATCCGGGACAGCCAGAGAGGCTACACCTTC | CAWSIRDSQRGYTF
TRBJ2-5 | - | TRBV5-5 | TRBD1 | TGTGCCAGCAGCCTGGACAGGCCCTCTGTGGAGACCCAGTACTTC | CASSLDRPSVETQYF
TRBJ2-7 | - | TRBV5-1 | TRBD1 | TGCGCCAGCAGCTTGTTTCTCGGGACAGGGGCTGACGAGCAGTACTTC | CASSLFLGTGADEQYF
TRBJ1-5 | few | TRBV5-6 | TRBD1 | TGTGCCAGCAGCCAAGGGACAGTCGGGGCCAATCAGCCCCAGCATTTT | CASSQGTVGANQPQHF
TRBJ1-1 | - | TRBV9 | - | TGTGCCAGCAGCGTAGGAATCTCAGGGGCTGAAGCTTTCTTT | CASSVGISGAEAFF
TRBJ2-7 | - | TRBV12-5 | - | TGTGCTAGTGGTTCGGGCAGCTACGAGCAGTACTTC | CASGSGSYEQYF
TRBJ2-6 | - | TRBV28 | TRBD1 | TGTGCCAGCAGGGTGGACAGGGTCCTTTTCACTGTTAGCTCTGGGGCCAACGTCCTGACTTTC | CASRVDRVLFTVSSGANVLTF
TRBJ1-1 | - | TRBV19 | TRBD1 | TGTGCCAGTAGTCGATTCGGACAGGGGGCCACTGAAGCTTTCTTT | CASSRFGQGATEAFF
TRBJ2-3 | - | TRBV5-1 | - | TGCGCCAGCAGCTCAGCAACCACTAGCACAGATACGCAGTATTTT | CASSSATTSTDTQYF
TRBJ1-5 | - | TRBV9 | TRBD1 | TGTGCCAGCAGCGTCGGACAGGGAGATAGCAATCAGCCCCAGCATTTT | CASSVGQGDSNQPQHF
TRBJ2-5 | - | TRBV5-1 | - | TGCGCCAGCAGCTTGGGGGGCAGTGGGCTAGGAGAGACCCAGTACTTC | CASSLGGSGLGETQYF
TRBJ1-1 | - | TRBV2 | - | TGTGGCGGGGGGGAGACTGAAGCTTTCTTT | CGGGETEAFF
TRBJ1-1 | - | TRBV6-1 | - | TGTGCCAGCACCGTGGGGGTCTGGAACACTGAAGCTTTCTTT | CASTVGVWNTEAFF